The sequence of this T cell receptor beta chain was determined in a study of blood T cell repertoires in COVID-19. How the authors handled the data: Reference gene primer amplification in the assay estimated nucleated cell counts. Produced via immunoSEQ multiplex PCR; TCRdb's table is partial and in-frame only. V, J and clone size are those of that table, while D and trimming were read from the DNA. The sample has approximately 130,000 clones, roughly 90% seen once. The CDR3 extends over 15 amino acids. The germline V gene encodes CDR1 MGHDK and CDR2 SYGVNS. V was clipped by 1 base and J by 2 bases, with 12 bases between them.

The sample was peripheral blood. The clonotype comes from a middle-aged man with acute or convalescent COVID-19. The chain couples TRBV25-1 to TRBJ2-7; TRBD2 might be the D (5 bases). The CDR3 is CASSESQRPTYEQYF. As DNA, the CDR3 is TGTGCCAGCAGTGAATCTCAGCGGCCTACCTACGAGCAGTACTTC.